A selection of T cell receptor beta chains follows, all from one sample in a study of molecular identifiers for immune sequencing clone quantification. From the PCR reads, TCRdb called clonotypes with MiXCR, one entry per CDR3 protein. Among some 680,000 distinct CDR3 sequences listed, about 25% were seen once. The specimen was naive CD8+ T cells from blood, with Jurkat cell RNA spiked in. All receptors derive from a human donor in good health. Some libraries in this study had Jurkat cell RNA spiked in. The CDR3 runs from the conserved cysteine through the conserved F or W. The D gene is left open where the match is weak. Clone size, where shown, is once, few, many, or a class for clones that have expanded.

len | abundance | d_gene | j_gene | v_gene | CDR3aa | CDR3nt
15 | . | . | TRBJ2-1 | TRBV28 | CASSLRQSSYNEQFF | TGTGCCAGCAGTTTAAGACAGAGCTCCTACAATGAGCAGTTCTTC
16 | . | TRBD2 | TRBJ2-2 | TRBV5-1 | CACSLDVAGYTGELFF | TGCGCCTGCAGCTTGGATGTAGCGGGGTACACCGGGGAGCTGTTTTTT
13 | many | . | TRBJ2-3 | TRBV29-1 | CSVVAGSTDTQYF | TGCAGCGTTGTTGCGGGGAGCACAGATACGCAGTATTTT
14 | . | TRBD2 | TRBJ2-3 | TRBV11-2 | CASCGLAGTDTQYF | TGTGCCAGCTGTGGACTAGCGGGCACAGATACGCAGTATTTT
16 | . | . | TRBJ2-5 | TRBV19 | CASSVNPGLLKETQYF | TGTGCCAGTAGTGTTAACCCGGGACTCCTTAAAGAGACCCAGTACTTC
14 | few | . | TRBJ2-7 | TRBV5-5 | CASSLGAEGYEQYF | TGTGCCAGCAGCTTGGGGGCGGAAGGCTACGAGCAGTACTTC
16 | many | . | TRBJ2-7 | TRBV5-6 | CASSVRPSWGTYEQYF | TGTGCCAGCAGCGTACGGCCCTCTTGGGGTACCTACGAGCAGTACTTC
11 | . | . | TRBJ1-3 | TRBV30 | CAWNQQGQNSF | TGTGCCTGGAATCAACAGGGCCAGAATAGTTTT
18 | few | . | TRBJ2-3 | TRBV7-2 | CASSLLAEAGPAGDTQYF | TGTGCCAGCAGCCTATTAGCTGAGGCGGGACCCGCCGGAGATACGCAGTATTTT
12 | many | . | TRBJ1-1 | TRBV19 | CASSWGNTEAFF | TGCGCCAGCAGCTGGGGGAACACTGAAGCTTTCTTT
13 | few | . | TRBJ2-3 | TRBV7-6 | CASSSFETDTQYF | TGTGCCAGCAGCTCGTTTGAAACAGATACGCAGTATTTT
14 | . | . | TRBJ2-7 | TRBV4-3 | CASSQDVFGYEQYF | TGCGCCAGCAGCCAAGATGTGTTCGGCTACGAGCAGTACTTC
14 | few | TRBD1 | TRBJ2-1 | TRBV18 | CASSLKDRNNEQFF | TGTGCCAGCTCACTCAAGGACAGGAACAATGAGCAGTTCTTC
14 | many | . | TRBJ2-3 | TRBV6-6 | CASRRQDGTDTQYF | TGTGCCAGCAGGCGACAGGACGGTACAGATACGCAGTATTTT
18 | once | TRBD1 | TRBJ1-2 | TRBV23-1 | CANSRPPCRTGVNYGYTF | TGCGCCAACAGTCGACCCCCATGCCGGACAGGGGTCAACTATGGCTACACCTTC
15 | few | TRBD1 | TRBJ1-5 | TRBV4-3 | CASSRKGAGVRPQHF | TGCGCCAGCAGCCGAAAGGGGGCCGGGGTTCGGCCCCAGCATTTT
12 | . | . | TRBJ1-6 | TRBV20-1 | CSASRNNSPLHF | TGCAGTGCTTCCAGAAATAATTCACCCCTCCACTTT